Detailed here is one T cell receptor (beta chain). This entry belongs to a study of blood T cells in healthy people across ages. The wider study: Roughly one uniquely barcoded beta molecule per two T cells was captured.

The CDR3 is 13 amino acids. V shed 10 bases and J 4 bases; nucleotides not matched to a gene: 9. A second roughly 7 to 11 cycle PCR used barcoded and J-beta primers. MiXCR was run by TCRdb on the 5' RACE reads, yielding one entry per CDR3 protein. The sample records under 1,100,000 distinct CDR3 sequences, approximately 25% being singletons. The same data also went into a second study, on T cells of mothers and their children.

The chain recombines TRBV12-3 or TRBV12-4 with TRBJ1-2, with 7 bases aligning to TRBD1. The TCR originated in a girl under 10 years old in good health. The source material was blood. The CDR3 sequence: CATLGQRSYGYTF. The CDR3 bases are TGTGCCACCTTGGGACAGCGAAGCTATGGCTACACCTTC.